Below, 20 T cell receptor beta chains from the same sample are listed, as sequenced in a study of T cell responses to AZD1222 COVID-19 vaccine listed by TCRdb under 2021. Taken with the paper, the label for time point translates to: baseline before first vaccination. The library was built by means of the immunoSEQ multiplex PCR assay. What TCRdb holds here is the immuneACCESS table cut down to in-frame rearrangements. Part of the clones is not present; checked against another copy, under half of the missing clones reflect an unresolved V gene, and the others are unexplained. In this sample the table shows more than 110,000 clones, roughly 90% of which occur a single time. About 3% of the sample belongs to the ten largest clones. Here the sequenced sample was peripheral blood, taken on day 0 of AZD1222 vaccination. The receptor source for this set is an adult in good health.

The chain has TRBV23-1 and TRBJ2-7; TRBD2 matches 9 bases. TRBV23-1 is classed as an ORF, of uncertain function. The J segment lost 0 bases and the V segment lost 0 bases, leaving 6 bases of the junction unmatched. This CDR3 region has 17 residues. The chain's CDR3 is CASSQSRASGISYEQYF. The CDR3 DNA reads TGCGCCAGCAGTCAATCGAGGGCTAGCGGGATCTCCTACGAGCAGTACTTC.

The chain carries TRBV15 and TRBJ1-1; D not resolved. The V gene's germline CDR1 is LNHNV and CDR2 YYDKDF (reference sequence). CDR3 length: 13 residues. Trimming took 0 bases from V and 3 from J, leaving 5 bases between them. The CDR3 loop is CATSRDRDTEAFF. CDR3 DNA: TGTGCCACCAGCAGAGATCGAGACACTGAAGCTTTCTTT.

The genes are TRBV14 and TRBJ1-1; no firm D call. The V and J ends lost 1 base and 0 bases respectively, with 15 bases between them. Per germline, CDR1 SGHDN and CDR2 FVKESK. This CDR3 comprises 17 residues. The chain's CDR3 is CASSQVESWGMNTEAFF. The CDR3 coding sequence is TGTGCCAGCAGCCAAGTAGAATCCTGGGGAATGAACACTGAAGCTTTCTTT.

The chain joins TRBV5-4 to TRBJ1-2, with unresolved D. The CDR3 has 12 amino acids. Germline-derived CDR1 and CDR2 are SGHNT and YYREEE (reference sequence). V was pared by 6 bases and J by 4 bases, with 10 bases between. CDR3 amino acids: CASTSAFYGYTF. CDR3 DNA: TGTGCCAGCACCAGTGCCTTCTATGGCTACACCTTC.

This clone was seen only a few times. This chain uses TRBV29-1 with TRBJ1-5; D is unclear. The CDR3 is made up of 13 amino acids. The V gene's germline CDR1 is SQVTM and CDR2 ANQGSEA. Trimming removed 7 bases at V and 7 bases at J, with 17 bases between. CDR3 nucleotides: TGCAGCGCTGGCGAAAGGATGGGGCAGCCCCAGCATTTT. The encoded protein is CSAGERMGQPQHF.

Turning to this clone: At one end the junction does not follow the germline gene, possibly because of a read error. This chain joins TRBV5-1 and TRBJ1-1; D is possibly TRBD1 (5 bases). The CDR3 runs to 18 residues. Germline V lookup: CDR1 SGHRS, CDR2 YFSETQ. The CDR3 is CASSLAVDSYSANTEVFF. In DNA form, the CDR3 reads TGCGCCAGCAGCTTGGCCGTCGACAGCTACTCAGCGAACACTGAAGTTTTCTTT.

V is TRBV6-6 and J is TRBJ1-2, with 8 positions matching TRBD1. The CDR3 runs 15 residues. Germline V gene data show CDR1 as MNHNY and CDR2 as SVGAGI (reference sequence). Germline trimming cut 4 bases from V and 3 bases from J; bases unmatched to any gene: 7. The chain's CDR3 is CASSSRTGRYYGYTF. CDR3 sequence (DNA): TGTGCCAGCAGTTCCCGGACAGGGCGATACTATGGCTACACCTTC.

The chain employs TRBV19 and TRBJ1-4; TRBD1 agrees at 8 bases. The germline V gene encodes CDR1 LNHDA and CDR2 SQIVND (reference sequence). This CDR3 comprises 14 residues. The junction had 4 bases not matched to a gene; V was cut back by 5 bases and J by 5 bases. CDR3 region: CASSVQGGNEKLFF. DNA for the CDR3: TGTGCCAGTAGTGTACAGGGGGGAAATGAAAAACTGTTTTTT.

This chain joins TRBV27 and TRBJ2-7; D call uncertain. The CDR3 has 14 residues. The germline gives CDR1 MNHEY, CDR2 SMNVEV (reference sequence). Trimming removed 2 bases at V and 3 bases at J, with 11 bases between. CDR3 nucleotide sequence: TGTGCCAGCAGTTTAAGTTACACGAACTACGAGCAGTACTTC. It specifies CASSLSYTNYEQYF.

This rearrangement joins TRBV11-2 to TRBJ1-3; tentatively, D is TRBD1 (6 bases). CDR1 and CDR2 (germline): SGHAT, FQNNGV. Trimming cost V 6 bases and J 3 bases, with 18 bases left between them. The CDR3 length is 16 residues. In DNA, the CDR3 is TGTGCCAGCAGTCAAGAGGGGGGTGTTCTTGGAAACACCATATATTTT. It codes for CASSQEGGVLGNTIYF.

The chain uses TRBV19 and TRBJ1-1; unclear D gene. Germline assignment: CDR1 LNHDA and CDR2 SQIVND (reference sequence). Trimming left V 3 bases short and J 11 bases short, with 19 bases between. This CDR3 comprises 14 residues. This CDR3 is CASSMRDTTIGAFF. CDR3 nucleotides: TGTGCCAGTAGTATGAGGGATACTACAATCGGGGCTTTCTTT.

This sequence joins TRBV28 and TRBJ2-7; D not certain. The CDR3 loop spans 15 amino acids. The V gene lost 2 bases and the J gene lost 3 bases, with 14 bases spanning the gap. Germline V lookup: CDR1 MDHEN, CDR2 SYDVKM. Here the CDR3 DNA reads TGTGCCAGCAGTTTAGTGGGGAAAGCAGACTACGAGCAGTACTTC. Translation: CASSLVGKADYEQYF.

This clone has just one count. V is TRBV19 and J is TRBJ1-1, with a weak D call TRBD1 (6 bases). Trimming pared 0 bases from V and 5 bases from J, leaving 10 bases between. There are 14 residues in the CDR3. CDR1 is LNHDA, CDR2 SQIVND, per germline (reference sequence). CDR3 nucleotides: TGTGCCAGTAGTATAGATCCCAGGGGAACTGAAGCTTTCTTT. Translation: CASSIDPRGTEAFF.

V usage is TRBV7-9 and J usage is TRBJ2-1; 9 nucleotides agree with TRBD2. Unmatched junction bases numbered 14, after V lost 8 bases and J lost 6 bases. Looked up from germline, CDR1 is SEHNR and CDR2 is FQNEAQ (reference sequence). There are 16 residues in the CDR3. Written as DNA, the CDR3 is TGTGCCAGCGCCCCCCCGGGACTAGCAAATCGCAATGAGCAGTTCTTC. Its translation: CASAPPGLANRNEQFF.

The chain links TRBV30 to TRBJ1-6; D is undetermined. The CDR3 has 14 amino acids. V lost 1 base to trimming and J lost 15 bases, with 19 bases between them. In germline, CDR1 is GTSNPN, CDR2 SVGIG (reference sequence). Written as DNA, the CDR3 is TGTGCCTGGAGTGGTGCGGCAGGTTCATCTCTCCTCCACTTT. Residues: CAWSGAAGSSLLHF.

This clone was detected once. The gene calls are TRBV19 and TRBJ1-2; 9 bases align to TRBD1. The germline gives CDR1 LNHDA, CDR2 SQIVND (reference sequence). The CDR3 consists of 13 residues. Unmatched junction bases numbered 7, after V lost 6 bases and J lost 8 bases. The CDR3, as DNA: TGTGCCAGTAGAACGGGACAGGGAAGCGGCTACACCTTC. Translation: CASRTGQGSGYTF.

The V gene is TRBV5-1, the J gene TRBJ1-1; the match to TRBD1 covers 8 bases. The V gene end was trimmed by 1 base and the J gene end by 0 bases; junction bases not matched to a gene: 2. Germline values: CDR1 SGHRS, CDR2 YFSETQ. CDR3 length: 15 amino acids. DNA for the CDR3: TGCGCCAGCAGCTTGACAGGGGGTGTGAACACTGAAGCTTTCTTT. As protein: CASSLTGGVNTEAFF.

This chain uses TRBV1 with TRBJ2-2; TRBD1 is taken as the D call from the table, unchecked against the DNA. TRBV1 is a listed pseudogene. There are 15 residues in the CDR3. The CDR3 here is CTSSQVGLDTGELFF. The CDR3 DNA reads TGCACCAGCAGCCAAGTGGGCCTGGACACCGGGGAGCTGTTTTTT.

The CDR3 DNA follows: TGTGCATCGGTGGCGGAGGGAGATGTGGGGGAGCTGTTTTTT. As protein: CASVAEGDVGELFF. The chain has TRBV7-2 and TRBJ2-2; tentative D call: TRBD2 (6 bases). CDR1 and CDR2 (germline): SGHTA, FQGNSA. The CDR3 runs 14 residues.

This sequence joins TRBV21-1 and TRBJ2-7. TRBV21-1 constitutes a pseudogene. CDR3 length equals 15 residues. CDR3 sequence (DNA): TGTGCCCGGTTGCTTGGGATCCGGGTCCAGTATGAGCAGTACTTC. The encoded protein is CARLLGIRVQYEQYF.